This TCR beta chain was sequenced during a study of blood T cell repertoires in COVID-19. Cohort assignment relied on participant-reported clinical history. Sequencing was performed with immunoSEQ multiplex PCR; in TCRdb, only in-frame clones are kept and a portion is missing. The sample lists around 330,000 clones; less than 85% were seen once. The CDR3 spans 14 residues. Germline V CDR1 and CDR2: LGHNA, YSLEER. With 0 bases clipped from V and 6 bases from J, the junction kept 1 base outside the gene matches. The TCR was taken from a woman aged 30 to 39 who had been exposed to COVID-19. The sequencing input was PBMCs or T cells enriched from blood (not recorded which). V is TRBV4-3 and J is TRBJ2-7, with 11 positions matching TRBD1. Here the CDR3 reads CASSQEGTGGEQYF. The CDR3 nucleotides read TGCGCCAGCAGCCAAGAAGGGACAGGGGGCGAGCAGTACTTC.